This T cell receptor beta chain stems from a study of T cells expressing NK-cell markers. About the study: From sorted CD3+CD56+NKG2C+, CD3+CD56+NKG2C- and CD3+CD56-NKG2C+ T cells came the TCR beta repertoires. Findings and caveats of the study: The CD3+CD56-NKG2C+ fraction of a handful of donors was also led by these clonotypes.

This CDR3 is built from 16 residues. CDR1 and CDR2 from the germline V gene are KGHDR and SFDVKD. As to this clonotype: What it binds is not known.

TCRdb re-called the 5' RACE reads and gives one entry per CDR3 protein, without DNA. The sample data list approximately 440,000 distinct CDR3 sequences. V gene TRBV24-1 combines with J gene TRBJ2-3; the D gene TCRdb calls, TRBD1, cannot be checked with no DNA. This receptor was taken from a woman in her forties or fifties in good health. Sequenced material: blood T cells: a sorted CD56 or NKG2C T cell subset, CD4+ or CD8+ T cells, or bulk PBMC T cells (not recorded which). The CDR3 protein is CATSDLPGKSTDTQYF.